Below, 6 T cell receptor beta chains from the same sample are listed, as sequenced in a study of T cell repertoires in breast cancer. During the second nested PCR, blocking oligonucleotides suppressed genes that were not paired. TCRdb re-called the emulsion pairing reads through MiXCR, storing one row per CDR3 protein. Of about 40,000 distinct CDR3 sequences in the sample, about 41% were seen once. An expanded emulsion RT-PCR with primers for all TCR V genes paired CD8+ T cell chains. The source material was CD8+ T cells. Receptors originate from a pool of human donors with breast cancer or a healthy control (not recorded which).

This chain joins TRBV2 and TRBJ1-2; D might be TRBD1 (5 bases). This CDR3 spans 13 amino acids. Trimming removed 0 bases at V and 8 bases at J, with 10 bases between. From germline, CDR1 is SNHLY and CDR2 FYNNEI. CDR3 in DNA: TGTGCCAGCAGTGAAGCAGGCGGGGCCGGCTACACCTTC. This encodes CASSEAGGAGYTF.

This chain uses TRBV20-1 with TRBJ2-5, with TRBD2 identical over 7 bases. CDR1 is DFQATT, CDR2 SNEGSKA, per germline (reference sequence). The CDR3 has 15 residues. V lost 6 bases to trimming and J lost 0 bases; unmatched junction nucleotides: 10. The CDR3, as DNA: TGCAGTGCAAAGGGACTATCCATAAACCAAGAGACCCAGTACTTC. Translation gives CSAKGLSINQETQYF.

The chain combines TRBV6-4 with TRBJ2-1, with TRBD2 identical over 14 bases. The CDR3 consists of 18 residues. With V trimmed by 2 bases and J by 6 bases, 9 bases remained unmatched. Per the germline V gene, CDR1 is MRHNA and CDR2 is SNTAGT. CDR3 amino acids: CASSDTMTSGRAINEQFF. CDR3 nucleotide sequence: TGTGCCAGCAGTGACACGATGACTAGCGGGAGGGCCATCAATGAGCAGTTCTTC.

The genes are TRBV6-1 and TRBJ1-5; TRBD1 is a possible D gene (5 bases). Trimming took off 6 bases at V and 1 base at J, with 13 bases between the two ends. CDR3 length: 15 amino acids. Germline CDR1 is MNHNS and CDR2 is SASEGT. The CDR3 nucleotides are TGTGCCAGCAGGGGGACCTGGGGGAGCAATCAGCCCCAGCATTTT. This gives the protein CASRGTWGSNQPQHF.

There are a few counts of this clonotype. The V and J genes are TRBV10-3 and TRBJ1-1; TRBD1 matches 7 bases. The germline gives CDR1 ENHRY, CDR2 SYGVKD. This CDR3 contains 13 residues. Trimming removed 4 bases from V and 1 base from J; junction bases left unmatched: 0. The CDR3 sequence: CAISGTGNTEAFF. CDR3 nucleotides: TGTGCCATCAGTGGGACAGGGAACACTGAAGCTTTCTTT.

The chain recombines TRBV7-9 with TRBJ1-2; TRBD1 might be the D (5 bases). The CDR3 runs to 15 residues. The germline V gene encodes CDR1 SEHNR and CDR2 FQNEAQ (reference sequence). The germline V and J ends were trimmed by 2 bases and 2 bases, with 12 bases remaining between them. CDR3 amino acids: CASSLKGRRNYGYTF. The CDR3 DNA reads as TGTGCCAGCAGCTTAAAGGGACGGAGAAACTATGGCTACACCTTC. Based on the CDR3 plus reference TRBV7-9 and TRBJ1-2, the full variable domain is DTGVSQNPRHKITKRGQNVTFRCDPISEHNRLYWYRQTLGQGPEFLTYFQNEAQLEKSRLLSDRFSAERPKGSFSTLEIQRTEQGDSAMYLCASSLKGRRNYGYTFGSGTRLTVV.